This TCR beta chain was sequenced during a study of cytomegalovirus exposure and HLA in healthy donors. Whole-study results and caveats: Some TCR beta chains (around 160 of them) were listed as cytomegalovirus-associated.

This clone was seen a few times. What it binds is not known. This CDR3 comprises 16 residues. Trimming took 4 bases from V and 5 from J; bases not matched to a gene: 11. The germline V gene encodes CDR1 SGHKS and CDR2 YYEKEE (reference sequence). Primers for the PCR totalled 60 Vbeta and 13 Jbeta. Profiled with immunoSEQ multiplex PCR; TCRdb holds only in-frame clones, not every one. Here the sample spans 100,000 to 150,000 clones, 70% to 80% being singletons. The chain employs TRBV5-5 and TRBJ2-2; 7 bases fit TRBD2. The sequence was obtained from a woman between 40 and 50 years old in good health and CMV-seropositive. Sequencing was performed on PBMCs. CDR3 nucleotides: TGTGCCAGCAGCCCGATCCCAGGGAGGGGTACCGGGGAGCTGTTTTTT. It encodes CASSPIPGRGTGELFF.